These 23 T cell receptor beta chains came from one sample sequenced in a study of blood T cells in healthy people across ages. Primed by a sample-barcoded 5' primer and a J-beta primer mix, a second PCR proceeded for roughly 6 to 12 cycles. TCRdb analysed the 5' RACE reads with MiXCR anew, one entry per CDR3 protein. The sample has 2 million or so distinct CDR3 sequences; just under 50% are singletons. The sequencing sample was made of blood. The receptors originated from a woman aged 40 to 50 in good health.

This CDR3 reads CASSSPSRLNTEAFF. CDR3 sequence (DNA): TGTGCCAGCAGTTCTCCGTCCAGGCTCAACACTGAAGCTTTCTTT. The chain carries TRBV6-2 or TRBV6-3 and TRBJ1-1; D is uncertain. This CDR3 has 15 amino acids. V shed 4 bases and J shed 2 bases, with 14 bases lying between them. Germline-derived CDR1 and CDR2 are MNHEY and SVGEGT.

The chain combines TRBV20-1 with TRBJ2-7; a possible D gene is TRBD2 (7 bases). The CDR3 length is 14 residues. Germline CDR1 and CDR2: DFQATT and SNEGSKA (reference sequence). The V end was cut by 3 bases, the J end by 2 bases, with 14 bases between. The CDR3 is CSASGSGGPYEQYF. The CDR3 coding sequence is TGCAGTGCTAGTGGGTCGGGGGGCCCCTACGAGCAGTACTTC.

This clonotype has just a few counts. V gene TRBV27 combines with J gene TRBJ2-5; unclear D gene. Germline-derived CDR1 and CDR2 are MNHEY and SMNVEV (reference sequence). Trimming took off 6 bases at V and 0 bases at J, with 11 bases between the two ends. This CDR3 is built from 14 residues. The CDR3 is CASRKFGDQETQYF. CDR3 DNA sequence: TGTGCCAGCAGGAAATTTGGGGACCAAGAGACCCAGTACTTC.

The J gene is TRBJ1-2, the V gene TRBV20-1; the D gene is possibly TRBD1 (6 bases). Germline CDR1 is DFQATT and CDR2 is SNEGSKA (reference sequence). Trimming left V 1 base short and J 8 bases short, with 17 bases between. The CDR3 is 14 residues long. The CDR3 DNA reads TGCAGTGCTAGAGTGGGCAGGGGTGATCGGGGCTACACCTTC. It translates to CSARVGRGDRGYTF.

This chain joins TRBV20-1 and TRBJ1-2; the D is unclear. Trimming stripped 4 bases from V and 0 bases from J, with 15 bases between. This CDR3 comprises 15 residues. CDR1 is DFQATT and CDR2 is SNEGSKA in the germline V gene (reference sequence). The CDR3 DNA sequence: TGCAGTGCTACCAACTCCGGGAGACCTAACTATGGCTACACCTTC. This translates into CSATNSGRPNYGYTF.

This clonotype was picked up a small number of times. V gene TRBV7-9 combines with J gene TRBJ2-1; 9 positions match TRBD1. V trimming: 1 base; J trimming: 8 bases; junction bases outside the gene matches: 3. Germline loops: CDR1 SEHNR, CDR2 FQNEAQ (reference sequence). The length of the CDR3 is 14 residues. CDR3 amino acids: CASSLDRGRYEQFF. The CDR3 DNA sequence: TGTGCCAGCAGCTTAGACAGGGGGCGGTATGAGCAGTTCTTC.

This chain links TRBV4-2 with TRBJ2-3; 9 nucleotides line up with TRBD2. Per the germline V gene, CDR1 is LGHNA and CDR2 is YNFKEQ. The trim removed 0 bases at V and 3 bases at J, leaving 13 bases unmatched. The CDR3 spans 19 residues. CDR3 DNA: TGTGCCAGCAGCCAAGATTTGGGCGGGGGGGCCGTTCGTACAGATACGCAGTATTTT. Protein product: CASSQDLGGGAVRTDTQYF.

The chain carries TRBV5-1 and TRBJ2-3; no reliable D call. The CDR3 is made up of 14 amino acids. Germline loops: CDR1 SGHRS, CDR2 YFSETQ. The V gene lost 6 bases and the J gene lost 1 base, with 12 bases spanning the gap. Here the CDR3 reads CASILVPGTDTQYF. CDR3 in DNA: TGCGCCAGCATATTGGTCCCAGGCACAGATACGCAGTATTTT.

The V call is TRBV7-2, the J call TRBJ2-1; D may be TRBD1 (5 bases). Germline V lookup: CDR1 SGHTA, CDR2 FQGNSA. Trimming stripped 6 bases from V and 9 bases from J, with 12 bases between. The CDR3 sequence is 12 residues long. DNA of the CDR3: TGTGCCAGCAGGGCAGGGTATGGTGAGCAGTTCTTC. Its translation is CASRAGYGEQFF.

There are a few counts of this clonotype. V and J are TRBV9 and TRBJ2-3; D call uncertain. Between the trimmed V and J ends, which lost 4 bases and 0 bases, there was a span of 21 bases. This CDR3 is built from 18 residues. Germline assignment: CDR1 SGDLS and CDR2 YYNGEE. The DNA for the CDR3 is TGTGCCAGCAGCCCACGGCAACCTTTGGGCACTAGCACAGATACGCAGTATTTT. It is translated as CASSPRQPLGTSTDTQYF.

There are a few counts of this clonotype. This chain uses TRBV12-3 or TRBV12-4 with TRBJ1-4; D is unclear. V lost 6 bases and J lost 0, with 8 bases in between. CDR3 length equals 14 residues. The CDR3: CASSTISTNEKLFF. In nucleotides, the CDR3 is TGTGCCAGCAGCACCATTTCAACTAATGAAAAACTGTTTTTT.

This clonotype has just a few counts. The rearrangement links TRBV5-1 to TRBJ1-2; no reliable D call. V was cut by 0 bases and J by 4 bases, with 10 bases left in between. The CDR3 is made up of 14 amino acids. The germline V gene encodes CDR1 SGHRS and CDR2 YFSETQ. The DNA for the CDR3 is TGCGCCAGCAGCTTGGATCCCGGGGTCTATGGCTACACCTTC. This sequence encodes CASSLDPGVYGYTF.

This clonotype was recorded a few times. The chain has TRBV15 and TRBJ2-1; the D gene is possibly TRBD1 (5 bases). The V gene's germline CDR1 is LNHNV and CDR2 YYDKDF (reference sequence). V was shortened by 3 bases and J by 6 bases, with 12 bases between the two germline ends. CDR3 length equals 14 residues. Here the CDR3 DNA reads TGTGCCACCAGCAGCTTTAGGGGTGGCAATGAGCAGTTCTTC. It yields the protein CATSSFRGGNEQFF.

The chain couples TRBV10-3 to TRBJ2-3; D gene uncertain. Germline V gene data show CDR1 as ENHRY and CDR2 as SYGVKD. V was clipped by 5 bases and J by 2 bases, with 14 bases between them. The length of the CDR3 is 15 residues. CDR3 sequence (DNA): TGTGCCATCAGTCGAGTTGGTGGGGACACAGATACGCAGTATTTT. This encodes CAISRVGGDTDTQYF.

V is TRBV6-2 or TRBV6-3 and J is TRBJ1-1; D not certain. Per germline, CDR1 MNHEY and CDR2 SVGEGT. V lost 0 bases to trimming and J lost 6 bases, with 8 bases between them. There are 13 residues in the CDR3. The CDR3 is CASSYSIKPEAFF. Here the CDR3 DNA reads TGTGCCAGCAGTTACTCGATTAAACCTGAAGCTTTCTTT.

The genes are TRBV4-1 and TRBJ2-4; TRBD2 agrees at 8 bases. CDR3 length: 15 residues. V lost 4 bases to trimming and J lost 3 bases; unmatched junction nucleotides: 5. Germline assignment: CDR1 MGHRA and CDR2 YSYEKL. The CDR3 here is CASSPVAGGKNIQYF. The CDR3 nucleotides read TGCGCCAGCAGCCCGGTTGCGGGGGGCAAAAACATTCAGTACTTC.

This rearrangement joins TRBV4-2 to TRBJ2-1; D is perhaps TRBD2 (6 bases). The CDR3 runs 16 residues. CDR1 is LGHNA, CDR2 YNFKEQ, per germline. V lost 1 base and J 8 bases, leaving 18 bases between the germline ends. Here the CDR3 DNA reads TGTGCCAGCAGCCAAGGGGTGGGAACGGGGGAAGATGAGCAGTTCTTC. This codes for CASSQGVGTGEDEQFF.

J is TRBJ1-6 and V is TRBV5-6; perhaps TRBD1 as D (5 bases). CDR3 length: 12 residues. Germline CDR1 reads SGHDT; CDR2 reads YYEEEE. Trimming stripped 3 bases from V and 9 bases from J, with 7 bases between. CDR3 DNA sequence: TGTGCCAGCAGCTCGGGACCTTCACCCCTCCACTTT. Amino acids: CASSSGPSPLHF.

This clonotype was found a few times. The chain joins TRBV4-3 to TRBJ1-2, with TRBD1 identical over 7 bases. The ends lost 2 bases at V and 7 bases at J; junction bases unmatched: 4. Germline CDR1 reads LGHNA; CDR2 reads YSLEER. CDR3 length: 13 amino acids. The CDR3 here is CASSQQGGRGYTF. CDR3 DNA: TGCGCCAGCAGCCAACAGGGGGGACGTGGCTACACCTTC.

This chain connects TRBV27 to TRBJ2-3; 16 bases are shared with TRBD2. This CDR3 has 17 amino acids. Germline values: CDR1 MNHEY, CDR2 SMNVEV (reference sequence). V lost 6 bases to trimming and J lost 8 bases; unmatched junction nucleotides: 11. The CDR3 region has the DNA TGTGCCAGCAGCTCTCTGGGACTAGCGGGGGGGCATGGTACGCAGTATTTT. Amino acids: CASSSLGLAGGHGTQYF.

This clonotype turned up a few times. The V call is TRBV2, the J call TRBJ2-5; D may be TRBD1 or TRBD2 (5 bases each). The J call may be wrong; the DNA end is better matched by TRBJ2-7. The CDR3 consists of 15 residues. Per germline, CDR1 SNHLY and CDR2 FYNNEI. CDR3 sequence: CASTVSRDAHNEQYF. The CDR3 region has the DNA TGTGCCAGCACCGTTAGCCGGGACGCCCATAACGAGCAGTACTTC.

This sequence joins TRBV11-2 and TRBJ2-5; no clear D. The CDR3 spans 14 residues. Trimming stripped 1 base from V and 4 bases from J, with 10 bases between. Germline V CDR1 and CDR2: SGHAT, FQNNGV. CDR3 amino acids: CASSLGWVRETQYF. In nucleotides, the CDR3 is TGTGCCAGCAGCTTAGGGTGGGTACGAGAGACCCAGTACTTC.

The V call is TRBV7-2, the J call TRBJ2-3; D possibly corresponds to TRBD1 (7 bases). The length of the CDR3 is 15 residues. The V end was cut by 4 bases, the J end by 6 bases, with 17 bases between. Looked up from germline, CDR1 is SGHTA and CDR2 is FQGNSA. Here the CDR3 DNA reads TGTGCCAGCAGCTGGGGACAGCCGGGGAGGGATACGCAGTATTTT. Translation: CASSWGQPGRDTQYF.